Sequencing of this T cell receptor beta chain was carried out in a study of blood T cell repertoires in COVID-19. Study-level information: Samples came from the United States, Italy and Spain, spanning acute and convalescent COVID-19.

V was pared by 1 base and J by 10 bases, with 11 bases between. Germline lookup yields CDR1 SGHAT and CDR2 FQNNGV. This CDR3 has 13 residues. Original handling: Estimation of nucleated cell counts relied on the amplification of reference gene primers. Libraries were prepared by immunoSEQ multiplex PCR; TCRdb keeps only in-frame clonotypes and omits some of them. D and trimming were read from the DNA, whereas the V and J calls and clone size are those reported in that table. The sample consists of 150,000 or so clones, about four fifths of them appearing once. The sample taken for sequencing was peripheral blood. The gene calls are TRBV11-2 and TRBJ2-4; possibly TRBD2 for D (5 bases). The clonotype comes from a man between 65 and 80 years old who had recovered from COVID-19. The CDR3 coding sequence is TGTGCCAGCAGCTTAGTTAGCGCCCCTATTCAGTACTTC. As protein: CASSLVSAPIQYF.